The sequence of this T cell receptor (beta chain) was determined in a study of blood T cell repertoires in COVID-19. This clone was detected only a few times. TCRdb keeps only in-frame clones here, not all; method: immunoSEQ multiplex PCR. In the table there are tens of thousands of clones, around 86% of which are singletons. The sequencing input was peripheral blood. This receptor was obtained from a woman aged 60-75 years with acute or convalescent COVID-19.

This CDR3 reads CASSPELGLGGYTF. In DNA form, the CDR3 reads TGCGCCAGCAGTCCCGAGCTGGGACTCGGAGGCTACACCTTC. This chain joins TRBV5-1 and TRBJ1-2; possible D gene TRBD1, 5 bases. Trimming took off 5 bases at V and 8 bases at J, with 19 bases between the two ends. Per germline, CDR1 SGHRS and CDR2 YFSETQ. The length of the CDR3 is 14 residues.